This T cell receptor beta chain derives from a study of T cell changes during pregnancy in multiple sclerosis. Repertoires were generated with immunoSEQ multiplex PCR, while TCRdb's copy carries only in-frame clones and drops some. The sample has about 84,000 clones; around 94% are singletons. The CDR3 loop spans 11 amino acids. Trimming took off 6 bases at V and 4 bases at J, with 4 bases between the two ends. Germline V gene lookup returns CDR1 MDHEN and CDR2 SYDVKM. This clonotype was sampled from a female donor in good health, enrolled as a control in a pregnancy study. V and J are TRBV28 and TRBJ2-1; D is ambiguous. Sample: peripheral blood, taken in the second trimester of pregnancy. The CDR3 region is CASSLYNEQFF. The CDR3 nucleotides are TGTGCCAGCAGCCTATACAATGAGCAGTTCTTC.